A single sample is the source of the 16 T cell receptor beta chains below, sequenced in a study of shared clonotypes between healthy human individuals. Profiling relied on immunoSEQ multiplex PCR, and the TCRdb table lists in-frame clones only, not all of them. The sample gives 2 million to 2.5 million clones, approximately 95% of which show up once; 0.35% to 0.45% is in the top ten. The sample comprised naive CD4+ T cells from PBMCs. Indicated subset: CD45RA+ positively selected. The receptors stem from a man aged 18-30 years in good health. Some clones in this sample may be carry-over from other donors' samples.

The CDR3 bases are TGTGCCAGCAGCGTTACAGGGTTTTCAGATACGCAGTATTTT. Translation gives CASSVTGFSDTQYF. The rearrangement links TRBV9 to TRBJ2-3, with D possibly matching TRBD1 (6 bases). Germline CDR1 reads SGDLS; CDR2 reads YYNGEE. The CDR3 totals 14 residues. Deletions cut 2 bases from V and 4 bases from J, with 11 bases between. Variable domain in full (rest from reference TRBV9 and TRBJ2-3): DSGVTQTPKHLITATGQRVTLRCSPRSGDLSVYWYQQSLDQGLQFLIQYYNGEERAKGNILERFSAQQFPDLHSELNLSSLELGDSALYFCASSVTGFSDTQYFGPGTRLTVL.

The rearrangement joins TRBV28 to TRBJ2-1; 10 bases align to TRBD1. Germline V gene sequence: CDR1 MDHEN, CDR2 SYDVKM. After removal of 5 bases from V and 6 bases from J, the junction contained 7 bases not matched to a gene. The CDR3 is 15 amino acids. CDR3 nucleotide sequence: TGTGCCAGCAGTACGCCGGGACAGGGGTCCAATGAGCAGTTCTTC. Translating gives CASSTPGQGSNEQFF.

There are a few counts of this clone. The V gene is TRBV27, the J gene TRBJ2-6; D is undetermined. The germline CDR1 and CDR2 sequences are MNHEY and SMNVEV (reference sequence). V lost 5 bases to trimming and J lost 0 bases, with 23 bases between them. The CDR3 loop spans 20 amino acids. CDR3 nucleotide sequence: TGTGCCAGCAGTCCCATCTCCGTGGCCCAAACATACTCTGGGGCCAACGTCCTGACTTTC. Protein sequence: CASSPISVAQTYSGANVLTF. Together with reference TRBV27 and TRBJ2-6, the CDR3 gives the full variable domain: EAQVTQNPRYLITVTGKKLTVTCSQNMNHEYMSWYRQDPGLGLRQIYYSMNVEVTDKGDVPEGYKVSRKEKRNFPLILESPSPNQTSLYFCASSPISVAQTYSGANVLTFGAGSRLTVL.

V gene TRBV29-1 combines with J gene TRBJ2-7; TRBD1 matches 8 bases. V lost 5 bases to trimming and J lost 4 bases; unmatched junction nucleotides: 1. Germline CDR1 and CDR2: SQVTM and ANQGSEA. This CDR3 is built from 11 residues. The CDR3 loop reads CSVYRGYEQYF. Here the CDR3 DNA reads TGCAGCGTTTACAGGGGGTACGAGCAGTACTTC.

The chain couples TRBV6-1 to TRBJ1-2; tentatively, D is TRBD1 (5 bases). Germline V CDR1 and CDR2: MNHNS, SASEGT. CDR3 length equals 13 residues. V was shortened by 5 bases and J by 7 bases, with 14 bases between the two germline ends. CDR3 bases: TGTGCCAGCAGTCCGCGGGACGTGGCTGGCTACACCTTC. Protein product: CASSPRDVAGYTF.

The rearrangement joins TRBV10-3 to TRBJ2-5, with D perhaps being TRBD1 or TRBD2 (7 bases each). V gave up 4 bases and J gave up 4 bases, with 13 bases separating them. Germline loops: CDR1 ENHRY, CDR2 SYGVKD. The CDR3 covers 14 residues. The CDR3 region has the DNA TGTGCCATCAGTGTCTCCAGGGGGGGAGAGACCCAGTACTTC. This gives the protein CAISVSRGGETQYF.

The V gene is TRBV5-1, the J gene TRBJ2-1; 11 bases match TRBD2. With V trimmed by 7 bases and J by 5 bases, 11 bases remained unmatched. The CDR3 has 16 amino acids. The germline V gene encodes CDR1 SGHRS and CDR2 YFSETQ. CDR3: CASARTSGSVDNEQFF. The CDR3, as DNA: TGCGCCAGCGCAAGGACTAGCGGGTCGGTAGACAATGAGCAGTTCTTC. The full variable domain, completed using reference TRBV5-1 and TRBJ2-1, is KAGVTQTPRYLIKTRGQQVTLSCSPISGHRSVSWYQQTPGQGLQFLFEYFSETQRNKGNFPGRFSGRQFSNSRSEMNVSTLELGDSALYLCASARTSGSVDNEQFFGPGTRLTVL.

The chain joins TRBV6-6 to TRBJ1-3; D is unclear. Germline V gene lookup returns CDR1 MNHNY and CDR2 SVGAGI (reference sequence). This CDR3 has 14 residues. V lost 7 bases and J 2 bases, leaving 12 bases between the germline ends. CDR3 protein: CASNPGSAGNTIYF. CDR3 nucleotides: TGTGCCAGCAACCCAGGCAGTGCTGGAAACACCATATATTTT.

In DNA, the CDR3 is TGTGCCAGCAGCTTGATAAATTCTGGAAACACCATATATTTT. It codes for CASSLINSGNTIYF. V and J are TRBV7-9 and TRBJ1-3; D remains unclear. CDR1 and CDR2 from the germline V gene are SEHNR and FQNEAQ (reference sequence). The CDR3 has 14 amino acids. Trimming removed 3 bases from V and 1 base from J, with 7 bases in between.

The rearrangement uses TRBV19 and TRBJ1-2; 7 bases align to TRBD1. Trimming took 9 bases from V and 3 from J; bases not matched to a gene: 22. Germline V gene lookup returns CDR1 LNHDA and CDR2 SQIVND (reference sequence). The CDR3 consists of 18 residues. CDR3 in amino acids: CASKHPGQRGSWDYGYTF. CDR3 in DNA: TGTGCCAGCAAACATCCGGGACAGAGAGGGTCTTGGGACTATGGCTACACCTTC.

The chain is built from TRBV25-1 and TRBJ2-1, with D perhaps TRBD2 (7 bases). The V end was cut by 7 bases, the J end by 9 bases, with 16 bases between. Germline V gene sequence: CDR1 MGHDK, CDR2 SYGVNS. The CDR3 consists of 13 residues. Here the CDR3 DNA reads TGTGCCAGCACCGAAGGGGGGGGGCGTGAGCAGTTCTTC. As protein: CASTEGGGREQFF.

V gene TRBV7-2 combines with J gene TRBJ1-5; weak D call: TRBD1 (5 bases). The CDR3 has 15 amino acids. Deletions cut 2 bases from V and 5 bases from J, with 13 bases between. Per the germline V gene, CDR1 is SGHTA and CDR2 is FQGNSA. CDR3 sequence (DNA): TGTGCCAGCAGCTTACAGTCCGGGGCCTATCAGCCCCAGCATTTT. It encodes CASSLQSGAYQPQHF.

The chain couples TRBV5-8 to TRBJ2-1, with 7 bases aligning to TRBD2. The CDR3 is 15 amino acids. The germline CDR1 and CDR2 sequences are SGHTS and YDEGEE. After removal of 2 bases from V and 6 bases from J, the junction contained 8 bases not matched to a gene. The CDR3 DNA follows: TGTGCCAGCAGCTTTCTGAGCAGGGAGGGCAATGAGCAGTTCTTC. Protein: CASSFLSREGNEQFF.

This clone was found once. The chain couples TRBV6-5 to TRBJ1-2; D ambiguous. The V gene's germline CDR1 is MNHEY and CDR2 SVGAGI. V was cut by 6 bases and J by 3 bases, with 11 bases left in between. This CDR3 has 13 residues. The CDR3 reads CASSPRNYYGYTF. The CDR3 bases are TGTGCCAGCAGCCCGCGAAACTACTATGGCTACACCTTC.

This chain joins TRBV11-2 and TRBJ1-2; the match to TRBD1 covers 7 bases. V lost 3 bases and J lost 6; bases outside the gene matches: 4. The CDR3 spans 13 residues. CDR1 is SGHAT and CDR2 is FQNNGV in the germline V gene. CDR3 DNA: TGTGCCAGCAGCTTGGACAGGCTGAATGGCTACACCTTC. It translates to CASSLDRLNGYTF. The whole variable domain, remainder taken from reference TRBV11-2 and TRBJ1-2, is EAGVAQSPRYKIIEKRQSVAFWCNPISGHATLYWYQQILGQGPKLLIQFQNNGVVDDSQLPKDRFSAERLKGVDSTLKIQPAKLEDSAVYLCASSLDRLNGYTFGSGTRLTVV.

This CDR3 is CASRIPGQGAHEQYF. The CDR3, as DNA: TGTGCCAGCAGGATACCGGGACAGGGGGCCCACGAGCAGTACTTC. The chain joins TRBV28 to TRBJ2-7; TRBD1 agrees at 12 bases. The CDR3 contains 15 residues. The junction had 8 bases not matched to a gene; V was cut back by 6 bases and J by 5 bases. The V gene's germline CDR1 is MDHEN and CDR2 SYDVKM.